A selection of T cell receptor beta chains follows, all from one sample in a study of blood T cell repertoires in COVID-19. This table comes from immunoSEQ multiplex PCR, and its TCRdb copy is limited to in-frame clones, with some not included. The sample has under 200,000 clones, approximately 79% seen once; the top ten hold around 2.9%. Input material: peripheral blood. The source of these receptors is a woman of 80 years or more with acute or convalescent COVID-19. Both conserved end residues are part of each CDR3. Fields, in order: D gene, V gene, J gene, clone size, CDR3 protein, CDR3 DNA. D genes are given only for firm matches. Clone size is stated in some rows and not others, as once, few, many or a class when expanded.

>TRBD2|TRBV9|TRBJ2-7|-
CASSAGLAGTSYEQYF
TGTGCCAGCAGCGCGGGACTAGCGGGAACCTCCTACGAGCAGTACTTC
>-|TRBV15|TRBJ2-3|-
CATSRDTQGTDTQYF
TGTGCCACCAGCAGAGATACCCAGGGCACAGATACGCAGTATTTT
>TRBD2|TRBV7-2|TRBJ2-7|once
CASSLGGASGSYEQYF
TGTGCCAGCAGCTTAGGCGGTGCTAGCGGATCCTACGAGCAGTACTTC
>-|TRBV6-5|TRBJ2-7|-
CASSYNPGKNYEQYF
TGTGCCAGCAGTTATAACCCTGGCAAGAACTACGAGCAGTACTTC
>TRBD2|TRBV5-5|TRBJ2-2|-
CASSFGLAGVRTGELFF
TGTGCCAGCAGCTTTGGACTAGCGGGAGTTCGGACCGGGGAGCTGTTTTTT
>-|TRBV20-1|TRBJ2-1|-
CSASDETPAYNEQFF
TGCAGTGCTAGTGACGAGACTCCCGCCTACAATGAGCAGTTCTTC
>-|TRBV5-1|TRBJ1-5|-
CASSAISNQPQHF
TGCGCCAGCAGTGCTATCAGCAATCAGCCCCAGCATTTT
>TRBD2|TRBV5-4|TRBJ2-2|-
CASSSGTRAPGELFF
TGTGCCAGCAGCTCCGGGACTAGGGCCCCCGGGGAGCTGTTTTTT
>-|TRBV5-8|TRBJ2-5|-
CASSSQGGETQYF
TGTGCCAGCAGCTCTCAGGGAGGAGAGACCCAGTACTTC
>TRBD1|TRBV25-1|TRBJ2-3|few
CASSEGQGVTDTQYF
TGTGCCAGCAGTGAAGGTCAGGGGGTCACAGATACGCAGTATTTT
>TRBD2|TRBV28|TRBJ2-7|-
CATTARSSGVYEQYF
TGTGCCACGACGGCTCGGTCTAGCGGGGTCTACGAGCAGTACTTC
>-|TRBV6-1|TRBJ1-2|-
CASSDSHRDGYTF
TGTGCCAGCAGTGATTCCCACAGGGACGGCTACACCTTC
>-|TRBV24-1|TRBJ2-3|-
CATSDFPGTLSTDTQYF
TGTGCCACCAGTGATTTCCCCGGGACATTAAGCACAGATACGCAGTATTTT
>-|TRBV27|TRBJ1-5|-
CASSSRGWGQPQHF
TGTGCCAGCAGTTCCAGGGGATGGGGGCAGCCCCAGCATTTT
>TRBD1|TRBV30|TRBJ1-3|-
CAWSGRSGTGSRDTIYF
TGTGCCTGGAGTGGCCGTTCCGGGACAGGGTCTCGCGACACCATATATTTT
>TRBD1|TRBV6-5|TRBJ2-7|-
CASSRDRGDYEQYF
TGTGCCAGCAGCCGGGACAGGGGGGACTACGAGCAGTACTTC
>-|TRBV5-4|TRBJ2-1|-
CASMAGNSYNEQFF
TGTGCCAGCATGGCGGGAAACTCCTACAATGAGCAGTTCTTC
>-|TRBV7-2|TRBJ2-2|-
CASSLYRATGELFF
TGTGCCAGCAGCTTGTACAGGGCCACCGGGGAGCTGTTTTTT
>TRBD1|TRBV10-1|TRBJ1-4|few
CASSPGQGDEKLFF
TGCGCCAGCAGTCCGGGACAGGGCGATGAAAAACTGTTTTTT
>TRBD1|TRBV7-2|TRBJ1-2|-
CASSSGQGAFYGYTF
TGTGCCAGCAGCTCGGGACAGGGGGCTTTCTATGGCTACACCTTC
>-|TRBV14|TRBJ2-7|-
CASSQDPSSLEQYF
TGTGCCAGCAGCCAAGACCCCTCTTCCCTCGAGCAGTACTTC
>TRBD2|TRBV5-4|TRBJ2-3|-
CASSLDPAGSSTDTQYF
TGTGCCAGCAGCTTGGACCCAGCGGGATCGAGCACAGATACGCAGTATTTT
>-|TRBV6-1|TRBJ1-2|-
CASSEAPGVYGYTF
TGTGCCAGCAGTGAAGCGCCAGGTGTCTATGGCTACACCTTC
>-|TRBV11-3|TRBJ1-1|once
CASSLRENTEAFF
TGTGCCAGCTCCTTGAGGGAGAACACTGAAGCTTTCTTT
>TRBD1|TRBV28|TRBJ1-6|-
CASSLTGTFSPLHF
TGTGCCAGCAGTTTGACAGGGACCTTTTCACCCCTCCACTTT